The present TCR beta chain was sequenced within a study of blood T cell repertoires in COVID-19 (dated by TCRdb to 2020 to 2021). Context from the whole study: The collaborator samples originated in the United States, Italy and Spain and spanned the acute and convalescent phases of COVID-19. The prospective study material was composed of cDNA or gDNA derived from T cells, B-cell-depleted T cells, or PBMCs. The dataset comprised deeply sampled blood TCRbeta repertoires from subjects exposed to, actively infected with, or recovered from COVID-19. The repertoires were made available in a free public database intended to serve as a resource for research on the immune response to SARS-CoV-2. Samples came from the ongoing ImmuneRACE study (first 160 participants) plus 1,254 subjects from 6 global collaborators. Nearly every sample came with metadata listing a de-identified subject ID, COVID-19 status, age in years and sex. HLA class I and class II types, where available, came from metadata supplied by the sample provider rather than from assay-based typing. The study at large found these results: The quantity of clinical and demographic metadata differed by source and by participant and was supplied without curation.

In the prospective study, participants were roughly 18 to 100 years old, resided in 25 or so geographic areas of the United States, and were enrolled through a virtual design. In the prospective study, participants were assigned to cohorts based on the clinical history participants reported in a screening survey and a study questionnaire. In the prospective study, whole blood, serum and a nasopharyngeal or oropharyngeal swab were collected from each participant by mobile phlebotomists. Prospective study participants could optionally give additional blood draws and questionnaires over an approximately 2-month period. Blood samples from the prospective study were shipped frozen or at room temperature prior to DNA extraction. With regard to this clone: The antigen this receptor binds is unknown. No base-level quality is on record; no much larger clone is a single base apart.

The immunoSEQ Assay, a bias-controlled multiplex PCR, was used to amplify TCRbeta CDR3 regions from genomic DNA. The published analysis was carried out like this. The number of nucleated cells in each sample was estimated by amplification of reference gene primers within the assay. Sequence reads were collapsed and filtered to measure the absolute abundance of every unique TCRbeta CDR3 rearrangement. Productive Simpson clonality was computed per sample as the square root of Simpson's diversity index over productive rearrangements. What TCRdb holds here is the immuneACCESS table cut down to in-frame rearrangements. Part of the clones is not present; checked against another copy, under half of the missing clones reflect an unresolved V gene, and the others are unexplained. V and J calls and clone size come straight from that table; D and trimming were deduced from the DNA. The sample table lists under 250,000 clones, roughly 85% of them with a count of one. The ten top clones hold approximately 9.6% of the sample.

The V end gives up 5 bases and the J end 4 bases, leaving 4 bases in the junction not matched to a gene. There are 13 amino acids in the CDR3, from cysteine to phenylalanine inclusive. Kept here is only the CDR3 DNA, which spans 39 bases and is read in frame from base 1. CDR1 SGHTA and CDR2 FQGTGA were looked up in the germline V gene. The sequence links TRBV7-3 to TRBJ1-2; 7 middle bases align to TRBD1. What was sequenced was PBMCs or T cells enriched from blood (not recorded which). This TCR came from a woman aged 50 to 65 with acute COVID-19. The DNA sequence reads TGTGCCAGCAGCCCATCAGGGGGCTATGGCTACACCTTC. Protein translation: CASSPSGGYGYTF.